This TCR beta chain came from a study of cytomegalovirus exposure and HLA in healthy donors. Overall study results and limits: At a 0.05 false discovery rate, a later analysis found 18,000 or so TCR beta sequences to be associated with HLA alleles.

Trimming took 8 bases from V and 4 from J, leaving 10 bases between them. Germline V gene sequence: CDR1 SGHTA, CDR2 FQGTGA. This CDR3 is built from 12 residues. Note on this clone: As yet, its antigen is unknown.

The PCR used 60 Vbeta and 13 Jbeta primers. Sequencing used immunoSEQ multiplex PCR; TCRdb keeps in-frame clones, though not all of them. This repertoire shows over 150,000 clones, about 77% found once; its top ten account for approximately 4.6%. The chain is built from TRBV7-3 and TRBJ2-3, with D tentatively TRBD2 (5 bases). Sequencing was performed on PBMCs. This clonotype originated in a man younger than 45 in good health and CMV-seropositive. For the CDR3, the DNA is TGTGCCAGCGGAGGTGCCCCAGATACGCAGTATTTT. Its protein is CASGGAPDTQYF.